This TCR beta chain was sequenced for a study of blood T cell repertoires in COVID-19. On the study more broadly: Samples came from the United States, Italy and Spain, spanning acute and convalescent COVID-19. From T cells, B-cell-depleted T cells, or PBMCs came the material, which was cDNA or gDNA.

Seattle patients were enrolled during active infection and followed longitudinally. Losses at the gene ends were 2 bases for V and 4 bases for J; bases not matched to a gene: 5. Germline V gene lookup returns CDR1 LGHDT and CDR2 YNNKEL (reference sequence). The CDR3 spans 16 residues. Original data processing: Amplified reference gene primers provided the basis for estimating nucleated cell counts. Sequencing was performed with immunoSEQ multiplex PCR; in TCRdb, only in-frame clones are kept and a portion is missing. Clone size and the V and J calls come from that table; the DNA yielded D and trimming. The sample lists approximately 300,000 clones; 85% to 90% were seen once.

The TCR originated in a woman in her 30s with COVID-19, enrolled during active disease. The sample comprised peripheral blood. This chain uses TRBV3-1 (or the pseudogene TRBV3-2) with TRBJ2-2, with 9 bases lining up with TRBD1. The CDR3 DNA is TGTGCCAGCAGCCAATGGACAGGGGCGGTCACCGGGGAGCTGTTTTTT. This encodes CASSQWTGAVTGELFF.